Listed here are 23 T cell receptor beta chains from one sample, sequenced in a study of blood T cell repertoires in COVID-19. Generated by immunoSEQ multiplex PCR, the TCRdb table keeps only in-frame clones and is missing some. Found here are 70,000 or so clones, 90% of them singletons; the top ten hold roughly 9.7%. The sample taken for sequencing was peripheral blood. These receptors came from a human donor in a cohort sampled during active COVID-19.

The rearrangement links TRBV7-2 to TRBJ2-3; 8 bases map to TRBD1. The CDR3 loop spans 17 amino acids. From germline, CDR1 is SGHTA and CDR2 FQGNSA. V was pared by 1 base and J by 2 bases, with 8 bases of the junction left unmatched. CDR3 bases: TGTGCCAGCAGCTTAGGGGTGGGACAGGCGGACACAGATACGCAGTATTTT. The encoded protein is CASSLGVGQADTDTQYF.

V and J are TRBV29-1 and TRBJ2-5; a possible D gene is TRBD1 (6 bases). V was shortened by 7 bases and J by 4 bases, with 19 bases between the two germline ends. The CDR3 spans 14 residues. Germline assignment: CDR1 SQVTM and CDR2 ANQGSEA. In DNA form, the CDR3 reads TGCAGCGCAACCCCACAGGGTACAGTAGAGACCCAGTACTTC. Its protein product is CSATPQGTVETQYF.

The rearrangement uses TRBV7-9 and TRBJ2-7; 7 bases align to TRBD1. The ends lost 5 bases at V and 2 bases at J; junction bases unmatched: 9. The CDR3 totals 15 residues. Germline CDR1 reads SEHNR; CDR2 reads FQNEAQ (reference sequence). As DNA, the CDR3 is TGTGCCAGCAGCCACCTGGGGACAGAAGCCTACGAGCAGTACTTC. Its translation: CASSHLGTEAYEQYF. Combining the CDR3 with reference TRBV7-9 and TRBJ2-7 gives the whole variable domain DTGVSQNPRHKITKRGQNVTFRCDPISEHNRLYWYRQTLGQGPEFLTYFQNEAQLEKSRLLSDRFSAERPKGSFSTLEIQRTEQGDSAMYLCASSHLGTEAYEQYFGPGTRLTVT.

This clone has just one count. V and J are TRBV2 and TRBJ2-1; D might be TRBD2 (6 bases). The CDR3 loop spans 17 amino acids. With 6 bases removed from V and 4 bases from J, the gap between germline ends came to 22 bases. The germline gives CDR1 SNHLY, CDR2 FYNNEI. The CDR3 reads CASRTPPQGGTYNEQFF. In nucleotides, the CDR3 is TGTGCCAGCAGGACCCCTCCTCAGGGAGGCACTTACAATGAGCAGTTCTTC.

This clone was observed a single time. This chain connects TRBV5-1 to TRBJ2-3, with 14 bases identical to TRBD2. Germline V gives CDR1 SGHRS, CDR2 YFSETQ. V shed 2 bases, J shed 1 base, and the junction held 3 bases outside the gene matches. The CDR3 is 17 amino acids. As DNA, the CDR3 is TGCGCCAGCAGCTTCCAGGGACTAGCGGGAGGCACAGATACGCAGTATTTT. Translation: CASSFQGLAGGTDTQYF.

This chain links TRBV6-2 or TRBV6-3 with TRBJ2-1, with 9 bases identical to TRBD2. V shed 5 bases, J shed 7 bases, and the junction held 6 bases outside the gene matches. This CDR3 region has 14 residues. Germline V gene lookup returns CDR1 MNHEY and CDR2 SVGEGT. In nucleotides, the CDR3 is TGTGCCAGCAGTCGGGCGGGAGGGCCTAATGAGCAGTTCTTC. Translated, it gives CASSRAGGPNEQFF.

This CDR3 reads CASSRQETQYF. The CDR3 DNA reads as TGTGCCAGCAGTCGCCAAGAGACCCAGTACTTC. The gene calls are TRBV25-1 and TRBJ2-5; D is undetermined. The CDR3 spans 11 residues. Germline CDR1 is MGHDK and CDR2 is SYGVNS. The V end lost 5 bases, the J end lost 1 base, and 2 bases lay between the germline ends.

The V and J genes are TRBV6-2 or TRBV6-3 and TRBJ1-4; D is uncertain. V was cut by 2 bases and J by 8 bases, with 15 bases left in between. The CDR3 has 15 amino acids. Germline V gene lookup returns CDR1 MNHEY and CDR2 SVGEGT. CDR3 loop: CASSYLTEEGEKLFF. CDR3 coding DNA: TGTGCCAGCAGTTACCTTACAGAGGAGGGAGAAAAACTGTTTTTT.

The V call is TRBV28, the J call TRBJ2-7; D is unclear. Deletions cut 5 bases from V and 3 bases from J, with 14 bases between. CDR3 length: 14 residues. Germline V gene lookup returns CDR1 MDHEN and CDR2 SYDVKM. The CDR3 sequence is CASSPYPGRYEQYF. The CDR3 coding sequence is TGTGCCAGCAGTCCGTATCCAGGTCGCTACGAGCAGTACTTC.

J is TRBJ1-6 and V is TRBV5-1, with no clear D. CDR3 length equals 13 residues. Between the trimmed V and J ends, which lost 3 bases and 7 bases, there was a span of 8 bases. CDR1 and CDR2 (germline): SGHRS, YFSETQ. Here the CDR3 reads CASSYAGNSPLHF. The CDR3 DNA is TGCGCCAGCAGCTATGCGGGCAATTCACCCCTCCACTTT.

The genes are TRBV4-1 and TRBJ2-7; possible D gene TRBD2, 5 bases. The CDR3 consists of 15 residues. Germline V gene sequence: CDR1 MGHRA, CDR2 YSYEKL. V shed 2 bases and J shed 2 bases, with 13 bases lying between them. The CDR3 DNA follows: TGCGCCAGCAGCCAATATAGCGAATCCGCCTACGAGCAGTACTTC. It translates to CASSQYSESAYEQYF.

The chain links TRBV10-3 to TRBJ2-4; D perhaps matches TRBD2 (5 bases). The length of the CDR3 is 12 residues. V was pared by 2 bases and J by 8 bases, with 7 bases between. Germline V CDR1 and CDR2: ENHRY, SYGVKD. CDR3: CAISETGYIQYF. In DNA form, the CDR3 reads TGTGCCATCAGTGAGACGGGATACATTCAGTACTTC.

This clone was counted a few times. The genes are TRBV6-5 and TRBJ1-4; the match to TRBD1 covers 9 bases. V lost 5 bases and J lost 7; bases outside the gene matches: 5. The CDR3 is 14 residues long. Germline V gene sequence: CDR1 MNHEY, CDR2 SVGAGI. CDR3 bases: TGTGCCAGCAGTCCGGGACAGGGACGTGAAAAACTGTTTTTT. Translation: CASSPGQGREKLFF.

The rearrangement joins TRBV29-1 to TRBJ2-7; D gene unclear. The germline CDR1 and CDR2 sequences are SQVTM and ANQGSEA. V was trimmed by 1 base and J by 2 bases, leaving 6 bases between them. The CDR3 runs 12 residues. CDR3 sequence reads: CSVEGAPYEQYF. CDR3 bases: TGCAGCGTTGAAGGGGCTCCCTACGAGCAGTACTTC.

This chain uses TRBV6-1 with TRBJ1-1; maybe TRBD1 (5 bases). Germline CDR1 and CDR2: MNHNS and SASEGT. Trimming pared 1 base from V and 0 bases from J, leaving 9 bases between. The CDR3 loop spans 15 amino acids. The CDR3 DNA sequence: TGTGCCAGCAGTGAAGGACAGACCATGAACACTGAAGCTTTCTTT. Its protein product is CASSEGQTMNTEAFF.

J is TRBJ2-5 and V is TRBV12-3 or TRBV12-4, with D perhaps TRBD1 (6 bases). This CDR3 has 13 amino acids. Trimming removed 7 bases at V and 5 bases at J, with 14 bases between. The CDR3, as DNA: TGTGCCAGCACCCCGACAGGCTCGGAGACCCAGTACTTC. Translated: CASTPTGSETQYF.

The chain carries TRBV5-1 and TRBJ2-2, with TRBD1 identical over 9 bases. Trimming removed 7 bases from V and 7 bases from J; junction bases left unmatched: 8. The V gene's germline CDR1 is SGHRS and CDR2 YFSETQ. The CDR3 runs 14 residues. The CDR3 region has the DNA TGCGCCAGCTCACAGGGGGCGCTCGGCGGGGAGCTGTTTTTT. Translation gives CASSQGALGGELFF.

This rearrangement joins TRBV27 to TRBJ2-7; TRBD1 might be the D (6 bases). Germline CDR1 MNHEY, CDR2 SMNVEV (reference sequence). Trimming took off 6 bases at V and 2 bases at J, with 14 bases between the two ends. The CDR3 runs 14 residues. The CDR3 reads CASSAGQRTYEQYF. CDR3 DNA: TGTGCCAGCAGCGCAGGACAGCGAACCTACGAGCAGTACTTC.

V is TRBV10-3 and J is TRBJ1-3; unclear D gene. CDR3 length: 13 residues. The V gene lost 7 bases and the J gene lost 0 bases, with 7 bases spanning the gap. Germline V gene lookup returns CDR1 ENHRY and CDR2 SYGVKD. The CDR3 loop reads CAITGDSGNTIYF. The CDR3 DNA follows: TGTGCCATCACCGGAGACTCTGGAAACACCATATATTTT.

This clone was detected only once. The chain is built from TRBV6-5 and TRBJ2-7; 7 nucleotides agree with TRBD1. CDR3 size: 14 residues. The V segment lost 2 bases and the J segment 2 bases; nucleotides outside the gene matches: 3. Germline-derived CDR1 and CDR2 are MNHEY and SVGAGI. The CDR3 DNA reads as TGTGCCAGCAGTTACGACGGACAGGCCTACGAGCAGTACTTC. Amino acid sequence: CASSYDGQAYEQYF.

The chain links TRBV28 to TRBJ2-1; 12 bases map to TRBD2. Germline CDR1 is MDHEN and CDR2 is SYDVKM. This CDR3 has 16 residues. Unmatched junction bases numbered 4, after V lost 2 bases and J lost 5 bases. The CDR3 here is CASSLIRLAGDNEQFF. For the CDR3, the DNA is TGTGCCAGCAGTTTAATTAGACTAGCGGGGGACAATGAGCAGTTCTTC.

This rearrangement joins TRBV7-2 to TRBJ2-7, with a possible D match to TRBD2 (6 bases). The CDR3 is 17 residues long. V lost 1 base and J lost 2, with 18 bases in between. The V gene's germline CDR1 is SGHTA and CDR2 FQGNSA. The CDR3 region is CASSLEGGVGRTYEQYF. The CDR3 DNA reads as TGTGCCAGCAGCTTAGAGGGCGGGGTGGGACGGACCTACGAGCAGTACTTC.

The chain combines TRBV27 with TRBJ2-1; D might be TRBD2 (6 bases). Trimming stripped 2 bases from V and 4 bases from J, with 15 bases between. The CDR3 contains 16 residues. The V gene's germline CDR1 is MNHEY and CDR2 SMNVEV (reference sequence). The CDR3, as DNA: TGTGCCAGCAGTTTAGTCCCCGAGGGACTTTACAATGAGCAGTTCTTC. This translates into CASSLVPEGLYNEQFF.